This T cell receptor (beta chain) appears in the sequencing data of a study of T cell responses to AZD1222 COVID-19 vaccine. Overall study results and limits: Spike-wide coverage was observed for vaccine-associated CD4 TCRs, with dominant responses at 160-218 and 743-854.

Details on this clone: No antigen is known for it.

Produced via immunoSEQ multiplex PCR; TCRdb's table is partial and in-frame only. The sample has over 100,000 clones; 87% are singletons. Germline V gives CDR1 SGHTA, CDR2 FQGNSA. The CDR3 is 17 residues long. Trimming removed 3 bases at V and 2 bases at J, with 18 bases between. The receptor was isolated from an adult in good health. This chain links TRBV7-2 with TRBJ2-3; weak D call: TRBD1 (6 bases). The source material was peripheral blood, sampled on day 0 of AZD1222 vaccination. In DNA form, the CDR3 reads TGTGCCAGCAGCTTTGGTGATCGAGGGGGTTCCACAGATACGCAGTATTTT. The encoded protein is CASSFGDRGGSTDTQYF.